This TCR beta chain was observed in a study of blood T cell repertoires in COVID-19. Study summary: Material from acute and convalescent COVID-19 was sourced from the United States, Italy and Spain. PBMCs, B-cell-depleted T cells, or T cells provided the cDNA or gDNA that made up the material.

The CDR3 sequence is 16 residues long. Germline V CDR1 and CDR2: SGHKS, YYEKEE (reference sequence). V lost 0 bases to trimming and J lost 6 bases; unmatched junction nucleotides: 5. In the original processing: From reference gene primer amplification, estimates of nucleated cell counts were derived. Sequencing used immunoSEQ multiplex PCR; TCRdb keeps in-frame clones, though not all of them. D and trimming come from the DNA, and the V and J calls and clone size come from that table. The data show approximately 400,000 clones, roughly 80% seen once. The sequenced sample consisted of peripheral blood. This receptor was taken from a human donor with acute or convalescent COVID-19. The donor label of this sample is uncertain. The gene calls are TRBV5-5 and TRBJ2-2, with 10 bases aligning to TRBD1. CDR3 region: CASSLGDRGHAGELFF. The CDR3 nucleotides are TGTGCCAGCAGCTTGGGAGACAGGGGGCATGCCGGGGAGCTGTTTTTT.